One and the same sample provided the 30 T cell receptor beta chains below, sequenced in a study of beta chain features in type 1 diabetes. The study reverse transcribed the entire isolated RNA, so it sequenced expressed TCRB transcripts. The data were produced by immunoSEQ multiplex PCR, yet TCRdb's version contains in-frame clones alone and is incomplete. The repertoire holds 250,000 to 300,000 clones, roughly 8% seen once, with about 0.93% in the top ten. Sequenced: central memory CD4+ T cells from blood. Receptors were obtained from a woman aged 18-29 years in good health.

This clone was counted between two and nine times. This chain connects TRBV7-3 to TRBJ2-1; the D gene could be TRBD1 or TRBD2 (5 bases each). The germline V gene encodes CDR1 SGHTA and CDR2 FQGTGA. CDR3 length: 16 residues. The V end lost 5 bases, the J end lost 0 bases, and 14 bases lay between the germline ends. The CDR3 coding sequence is TGTGCCAGCAGCCCCAGCAGGGCGGGCTCCTACAATGAGCAGTTCTTC. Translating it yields CASSPSRAGSYNEQFF.

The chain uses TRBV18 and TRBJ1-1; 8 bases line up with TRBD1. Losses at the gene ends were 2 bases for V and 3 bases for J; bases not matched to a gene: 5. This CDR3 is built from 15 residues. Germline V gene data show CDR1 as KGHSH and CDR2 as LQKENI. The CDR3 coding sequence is TGTGCCAGCTCACCAAGTACAGGGGGTCACACTGAAGCTTTCTTT. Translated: CASSPSTGGHTEAFF.

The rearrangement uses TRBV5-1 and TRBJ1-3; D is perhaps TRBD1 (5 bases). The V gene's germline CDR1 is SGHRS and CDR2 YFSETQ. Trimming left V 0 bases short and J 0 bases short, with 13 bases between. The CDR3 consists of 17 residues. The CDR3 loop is CASSLDGGPLSGNTIYF. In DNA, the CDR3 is TGCGCCAGCAGCTTGGATGGGGGACCTCTCTCTGGAAACACCATATATTTT.

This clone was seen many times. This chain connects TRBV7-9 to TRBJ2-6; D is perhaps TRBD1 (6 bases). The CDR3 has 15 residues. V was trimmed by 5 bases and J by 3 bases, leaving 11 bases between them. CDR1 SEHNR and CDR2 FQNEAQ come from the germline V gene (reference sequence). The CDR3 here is CASSVRGIGANVLTF. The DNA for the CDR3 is TGTGCCAGCAGCGTCAGGGGTATTGGGGCCAACGTCCTGACTTTC.

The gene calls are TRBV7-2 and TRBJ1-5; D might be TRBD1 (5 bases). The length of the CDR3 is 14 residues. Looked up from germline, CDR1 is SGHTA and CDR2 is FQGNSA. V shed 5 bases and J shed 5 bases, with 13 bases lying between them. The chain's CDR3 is CASSATGRDQPQHF. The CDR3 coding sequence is TGTGCCAGCAGCGCCACAGGTCGTGATCAGCCCCAGCATTTT.

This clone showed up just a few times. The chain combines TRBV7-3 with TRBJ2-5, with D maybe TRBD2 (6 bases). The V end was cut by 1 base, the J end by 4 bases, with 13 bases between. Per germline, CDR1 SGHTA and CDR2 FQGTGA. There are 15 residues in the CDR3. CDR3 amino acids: CASSLSGRAGETQYF. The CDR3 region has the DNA TGTGCCAGCAGCTTAAGTGGGAGAGCGGGAGAGACCCAGTACTTC.

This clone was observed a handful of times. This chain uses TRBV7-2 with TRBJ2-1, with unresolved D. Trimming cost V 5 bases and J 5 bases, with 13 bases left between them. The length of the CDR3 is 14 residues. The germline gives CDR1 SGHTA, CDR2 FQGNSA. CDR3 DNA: TGTGCCAGCAGCCAACCGCCAGGCAACAATGAGCAGTTCTTC. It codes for CASSQPPGNNEQFF. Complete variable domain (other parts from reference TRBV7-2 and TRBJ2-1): GAGVSQSPSNKVTEKGKDVELRCDPISGHTALYWYRQSLGQGLEFLIYFQGNSAPDKSGLPSDRFSAERTGGSVSTLTIQRTQQEDSAVYLCASSQPPGNNEQFFGPGTRLTVL.

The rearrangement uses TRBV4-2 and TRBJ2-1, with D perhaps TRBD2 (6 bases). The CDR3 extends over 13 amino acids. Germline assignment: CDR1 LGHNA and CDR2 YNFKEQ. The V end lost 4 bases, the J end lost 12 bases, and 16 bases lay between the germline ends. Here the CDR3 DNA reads TGTGCCAGCAGCCCCTCGACGGGAGTGAGGCAGTTCTTC. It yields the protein CASSPSTGVRQFF.

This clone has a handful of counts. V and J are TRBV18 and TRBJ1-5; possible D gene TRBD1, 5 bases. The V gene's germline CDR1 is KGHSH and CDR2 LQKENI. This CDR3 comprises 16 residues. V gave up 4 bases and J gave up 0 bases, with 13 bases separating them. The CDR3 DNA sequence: TGTGCCAGCTCACACCGGGGCTCGGCTAGCAATCAGCCCCAGCATTTT. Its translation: CASSHRGSASNQPQHF. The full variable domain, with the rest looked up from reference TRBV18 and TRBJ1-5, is NAGVMQNPRHLVRRRGQEARLRCSPMKGHSHVYWYRQLPEEGLKFMVYLQKENIIDESGMPKERFSAEFPKEGPSILRIQQVVRGDSAAYFCASSHRGSASNQPQHFGDGTRLSIL.

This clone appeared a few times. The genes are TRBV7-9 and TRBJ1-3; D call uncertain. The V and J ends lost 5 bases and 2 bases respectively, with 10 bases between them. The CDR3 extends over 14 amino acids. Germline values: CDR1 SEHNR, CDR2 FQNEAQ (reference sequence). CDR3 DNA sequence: TGTGCCAGCAGCCCCGAAGGACCTGGAAACACCATATATTTT. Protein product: CASSPEGPGNTIYF.

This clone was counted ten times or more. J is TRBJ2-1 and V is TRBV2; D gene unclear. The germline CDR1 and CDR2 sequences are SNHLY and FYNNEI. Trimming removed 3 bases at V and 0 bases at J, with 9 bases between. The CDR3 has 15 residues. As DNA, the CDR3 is TGTGCCAGCAGTGAGATGCTAAGCTCCTACAATGAGCAGTTCTTC. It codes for CASSEMLSSYNEQFF.

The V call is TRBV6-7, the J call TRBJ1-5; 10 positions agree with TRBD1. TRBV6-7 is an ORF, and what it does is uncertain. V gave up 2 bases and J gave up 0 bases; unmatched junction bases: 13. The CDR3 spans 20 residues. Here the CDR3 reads CASSYRAPGQGFYSNQPQHF. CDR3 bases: TGTGCCAGCAGTTACAGAGCTCCGGGACAGGGGTTTTATAGCAATCAGCCCCAGCATTTT.

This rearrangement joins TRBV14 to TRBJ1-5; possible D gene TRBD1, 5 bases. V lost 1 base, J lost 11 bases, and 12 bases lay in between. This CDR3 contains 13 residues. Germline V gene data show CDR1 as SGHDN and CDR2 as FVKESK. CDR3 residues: CASSQGQGWAQHF. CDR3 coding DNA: TGTGCCAGCAGCCAAGGTCAGGGTTGGGCCCAGCATTTT.

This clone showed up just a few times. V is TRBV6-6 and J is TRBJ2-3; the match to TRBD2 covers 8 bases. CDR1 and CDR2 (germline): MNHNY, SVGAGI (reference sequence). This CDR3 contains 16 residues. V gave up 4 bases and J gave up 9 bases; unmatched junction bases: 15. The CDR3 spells CASSSSSGGLSRTQYF. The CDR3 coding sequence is TGTGCCAGCAGTTCATCGTCGGGGGGGCTCTCGCGGACGCAGTATTTT.

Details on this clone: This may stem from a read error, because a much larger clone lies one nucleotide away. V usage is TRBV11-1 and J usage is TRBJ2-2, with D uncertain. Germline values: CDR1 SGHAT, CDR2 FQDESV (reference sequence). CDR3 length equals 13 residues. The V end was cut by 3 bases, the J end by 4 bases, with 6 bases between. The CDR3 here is CASSFGFTGELFF. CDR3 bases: TGTGCCAGCAGCTTTGGCTTCACCGGGGAGCTGTTTTTT.

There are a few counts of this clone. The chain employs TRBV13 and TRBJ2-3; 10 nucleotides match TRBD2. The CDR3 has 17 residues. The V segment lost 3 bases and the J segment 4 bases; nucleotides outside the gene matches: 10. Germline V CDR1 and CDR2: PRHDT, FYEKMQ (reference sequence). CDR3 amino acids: CASSLDWVAGGADTQYF. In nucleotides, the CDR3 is TGTGCCAGCAGCTTGGACTGGGTAGCGGGAGGCGCAGATACGCAGTATTTT.

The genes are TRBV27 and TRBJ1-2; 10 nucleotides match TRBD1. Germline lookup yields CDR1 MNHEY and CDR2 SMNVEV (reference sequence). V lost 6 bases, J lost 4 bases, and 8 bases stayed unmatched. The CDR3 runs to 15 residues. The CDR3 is CASSSTGTGAYGYTF. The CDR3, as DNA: TGTGCCAGCAGCTCCACCGGGACAGGGGCCTATGGCTACACCTTC.

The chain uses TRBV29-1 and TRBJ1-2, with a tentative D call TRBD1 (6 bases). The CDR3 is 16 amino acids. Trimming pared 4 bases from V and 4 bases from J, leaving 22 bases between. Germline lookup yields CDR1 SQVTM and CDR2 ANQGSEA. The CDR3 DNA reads TGCAGCGTTGGTGGCCAACAGGGTATCAGTTCCTATGGCTACACCTTC. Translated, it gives CSVGGQQGISSYGYTF.

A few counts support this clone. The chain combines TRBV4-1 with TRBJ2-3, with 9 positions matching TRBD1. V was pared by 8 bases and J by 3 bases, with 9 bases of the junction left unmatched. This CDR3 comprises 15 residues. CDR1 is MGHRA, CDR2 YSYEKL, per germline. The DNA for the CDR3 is TGCGCCAGCTCGAGGGGGACAGGGAAAACAGATACGCAGTATTTT. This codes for CASSRGTGKTDTQYF.

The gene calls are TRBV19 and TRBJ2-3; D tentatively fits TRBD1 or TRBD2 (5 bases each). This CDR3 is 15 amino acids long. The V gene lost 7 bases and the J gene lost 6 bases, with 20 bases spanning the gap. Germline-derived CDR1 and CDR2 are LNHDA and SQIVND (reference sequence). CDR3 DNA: TGTGCCAGTAAGTCCGACAGTCTAGCTGGTGATACGCAGTATTTT. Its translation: CASKSDSLAGDTQYF.

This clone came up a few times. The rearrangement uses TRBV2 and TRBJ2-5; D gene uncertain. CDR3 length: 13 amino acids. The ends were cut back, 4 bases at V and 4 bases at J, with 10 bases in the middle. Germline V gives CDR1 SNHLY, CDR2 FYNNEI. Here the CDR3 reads CASSGRIRETQYF. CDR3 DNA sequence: TGTGCCAGCAGTGGGCGGATTCGAGAGACCCAGTACTTC.

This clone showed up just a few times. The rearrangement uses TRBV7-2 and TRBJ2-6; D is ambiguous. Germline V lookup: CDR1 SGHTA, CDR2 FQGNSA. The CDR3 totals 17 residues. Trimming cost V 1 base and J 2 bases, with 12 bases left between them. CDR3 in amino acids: CASSLGLVLPGANVLTF. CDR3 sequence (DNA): TGTGCCAGCAGCTTAGGTCTCGTACTGCCTGGGGCCAACGTCCTGACTTTC. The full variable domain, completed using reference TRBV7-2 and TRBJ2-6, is GAGVSQSPSNKVTEKGKDVELRCDPISGHTALYWYRQSLGQGLEFLIYFQGNSAPDKSGLPSDRFSAERTGGSVSTLTIQRTQQEDSAVYLCASSLGLVLPGANVLTFGAGSRLTVL.

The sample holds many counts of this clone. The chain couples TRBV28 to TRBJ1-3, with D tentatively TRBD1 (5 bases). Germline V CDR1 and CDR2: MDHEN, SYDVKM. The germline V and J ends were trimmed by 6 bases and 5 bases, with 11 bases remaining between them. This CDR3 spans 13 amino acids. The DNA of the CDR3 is TGTGCCAGCAGAGAGGGACTACGAAACACCATATATTTT. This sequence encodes CASREGLRNTIYF.

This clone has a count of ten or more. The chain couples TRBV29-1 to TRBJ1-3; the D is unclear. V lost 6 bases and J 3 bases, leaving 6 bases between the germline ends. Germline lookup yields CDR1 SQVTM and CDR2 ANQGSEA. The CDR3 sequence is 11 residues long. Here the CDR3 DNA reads TGCAGCGTACTGGTTGGAAACACCATATATTTT. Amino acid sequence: CSVLVGNTIYF.

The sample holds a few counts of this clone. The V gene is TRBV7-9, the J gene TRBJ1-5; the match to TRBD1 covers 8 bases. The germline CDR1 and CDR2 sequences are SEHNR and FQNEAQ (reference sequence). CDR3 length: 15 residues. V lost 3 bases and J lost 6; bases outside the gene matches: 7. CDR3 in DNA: TGTGCCAGCAGCTTCGGACAGGGTCGGGCTCAGCCCCAGCATTTT. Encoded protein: CASSFGQGRAQPQHF.

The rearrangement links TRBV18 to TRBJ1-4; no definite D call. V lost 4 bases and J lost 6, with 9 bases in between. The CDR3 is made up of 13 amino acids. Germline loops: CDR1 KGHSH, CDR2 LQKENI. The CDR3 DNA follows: TGTGCCAGCTCACGTAATCGTGATGAAAAACTGTTTTTT. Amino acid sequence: CASSRNRDEKLFF.

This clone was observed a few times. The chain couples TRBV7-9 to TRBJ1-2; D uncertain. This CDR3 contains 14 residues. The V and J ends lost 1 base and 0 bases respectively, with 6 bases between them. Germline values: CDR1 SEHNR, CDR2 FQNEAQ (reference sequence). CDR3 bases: TGTGCCAGCAGCTTAGTATCCTCTAACTATGGCTACACCTTC. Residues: CASSLVSSNYGYTF.

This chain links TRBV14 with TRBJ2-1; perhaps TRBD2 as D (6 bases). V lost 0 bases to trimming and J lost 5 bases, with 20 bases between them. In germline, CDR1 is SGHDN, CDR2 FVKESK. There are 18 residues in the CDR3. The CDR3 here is CASSQDPFRGGNNNEQFF. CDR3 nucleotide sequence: TGTGCCAGCAGCCAAGATCCCTTCCGAGGCGGGAACAACAATGAGCAGTTCTTC.

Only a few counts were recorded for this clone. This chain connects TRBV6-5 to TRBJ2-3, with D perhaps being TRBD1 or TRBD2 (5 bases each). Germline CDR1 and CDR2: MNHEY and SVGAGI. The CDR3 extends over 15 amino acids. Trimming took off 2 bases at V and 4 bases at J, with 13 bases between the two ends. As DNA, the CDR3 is TGTGCCAGCAGTTACGGGACCGCCCGGGCAGATACGCAGTATTTT. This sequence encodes CASSYGTARADTQYF.

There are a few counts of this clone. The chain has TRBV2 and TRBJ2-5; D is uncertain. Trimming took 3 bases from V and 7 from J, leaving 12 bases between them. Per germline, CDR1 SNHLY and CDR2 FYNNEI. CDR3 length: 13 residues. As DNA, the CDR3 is TGTGCCAGCAGTGAGGAGACCATCACGACCCAGTACTTC. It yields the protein CASSEETITTQYF.